The clone carrying this TCR beta chain appeared a single time. Its antigen remains unknown. This sample is drawn from a study of CD8+ T cells in alopecia areata. Sorted out of PBMCs were CD4+ T cells and CD8+ T cells. V was trimmed by 0 bases and J by 3 bases, leaving 11 bases between them. The germline CDR1 and CDR2 sequences are MGHRA and YSYEKL. There are 15 residues in the CDR3. As the sequencing template, cDNA was produced by extracting RNA and reverse transcribing it. Measured with immunoSEQ multiplex PCR; TCRdb has only the in-frame clones, and not every one. Seen here are some 180,000 clones, about 61% observed once, and the top ten hold around 5.1%. Study-level findings and limits: Tissue-resident alphabeta T cells belonging to normal skin likewise get sequenced within scalp specimens. Mice gave a clearer picture of TCR sharing than patients did, possibly for HLA-related reasons. Affected scalp, especially in alopecia totalis/universalis, had a higher clonality than normal scalp did.

Sequenced sample: CD8+ T cells sorted from blood. V and J are TRBV4-1 and TRBJ2-5; D unclear. The clonotype was recovered from a human donor in good health. Here the CDR3 DNA reads TGCGCCAGCAGCCAAGAGTCTAGTGCGAAAGAGACCCAGTACTTC. Translating gives CASSQESSAKETQYF.